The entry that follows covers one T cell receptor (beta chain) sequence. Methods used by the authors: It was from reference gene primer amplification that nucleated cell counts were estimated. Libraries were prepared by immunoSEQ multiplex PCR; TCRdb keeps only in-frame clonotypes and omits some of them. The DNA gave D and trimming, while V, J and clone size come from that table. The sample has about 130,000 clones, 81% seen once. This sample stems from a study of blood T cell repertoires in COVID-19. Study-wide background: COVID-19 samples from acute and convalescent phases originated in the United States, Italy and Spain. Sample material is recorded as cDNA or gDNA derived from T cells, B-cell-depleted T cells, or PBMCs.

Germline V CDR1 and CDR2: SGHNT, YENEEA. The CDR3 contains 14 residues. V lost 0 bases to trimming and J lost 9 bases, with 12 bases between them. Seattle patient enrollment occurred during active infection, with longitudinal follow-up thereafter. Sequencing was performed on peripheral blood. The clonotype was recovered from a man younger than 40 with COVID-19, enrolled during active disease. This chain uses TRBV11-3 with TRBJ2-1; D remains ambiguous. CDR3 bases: TGTGCCAGCAGCTTAGATGAGGAGCGCGGTGAGCAGTTCTTC. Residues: CASSLDEERGEQFF.